The 18 T cell receptor beta chains in this list originate from one sample, sequenced in a study of CD8 T cells in Susac syndrome. The authors reverse transcribed roughly 0.5 to 1 ug RNA with random hexamers. TCRdb passed the immunoSEQ multiplex PCR reads through MiXCR, listing each CDR3 protein once. The sample contains about 180,000 distinct CDR3 sequences, approximately 95% of which appear only once. The sample taken for sequencing was CD4+ T cells from PBMCs. The receptor source for this set is a human donor with multiple sclerosis.

This sequence joins TRBV24-1 and TRBJ2-5; D perhaps matches TRBD2 (6 bases). The CDR3 has 15 amino acids. V dropped 3 bases and J dropped 3 bases, with 13 bases sitting between them. Germline V gene sequence: CDR1 KGHDR, CDR2 SFDVKD. CDR3 sequence reads: CATSDPWGVEETQYF. Here the CDR3 DNA reads TGTGCCACCAGTGATCCCTGGGGGGTCGAAGAGACCCAGTACTTC.

V gene TRBV3-1 combines with J gene TRBJ1-4; maybe TRBD1 (5 bases). The CDR3 is 14 residues long. Germline lookup yields CDR1 LGHDT and CDR2 YNNKEL (reference sequence). V dropped 4 bases and J dropped 7 bases, with 13 bases sitting between them. The CDR3 loop reads CASSRTFGGEKLFF. The CDR3 DNA is TGTGCCAGCAGCCGCACTTTTGGGGGTGAAAAACTGTTTTTT.

The chain couples TRBV20-1 to TRBJ2-3; 7 positions match TRBD2. Germline CDR1 reads DFQATT; CDR2 reads SNEGSKA (reference sequence). V shed 5 bases and J 6 bases; nucleotides not matched to a gene: 14. The CDR3 loop spans 15 amino acids. The CDR3 protein is CSAPRLAATGDTQYF. CDR3 in DNA: TGCAGTGCTCCCAGACTAGCCGCCACGGGGGATACGCAGTATTTT.

The V gene is TRBV24-1, the J gene TRBJ2-1; 11 positions match TRBD1. This CDR3 is 16 amino acids long. V shed 5 bases, J shed 6 bases, and the junction held 8 bases outside the gene matches. The germline CDR1 and CDR2 sequences are KGHDR and SFDVKD. CDR3 amino acids: CATSVVDRGRGNEQFF. CDR3 in DNA: TGTGCCACCAGTGTCGTGGACAGGGGGCGAGGCAATGAGCAGTTCTTC.

The chain links TRBV23-1 to TRBJ2-4; a possible D gene is TRBD2 (5 bases). TRBV23-1 is an ORF, with its function uncertain. V gave up 6 bases and J gave up 0 bases, with 9 bases separating them. The length of the CDR3 is 14 residues. As DNA, the CDR3 is TGCGCCAGCAGACTAGTAGGAGCCAAAAACATTCAGTACTTC. As protein: CASRLVGAKNIQYF.

The chain is built from TRBV5-1 and TRBJ2-7; D possibly corresponds to TRBD1 (6 bases). Between the trimmed V and J ends, which lost 7 bases and 0 bases, there was a span of 14 bases. The CDR3 has 14 residues. Germline V gene data show CDR1 as SGHRS and CDR2 as YFSETQ. CDR3 nucleotide sequence: TGCGCCAGCTCTCAACCGGACAGCTCCTACGAGCAGTACTTC. This gives the protein CASSQPDSSYEQYF. Filled out from reference TRBV5-1 and TRBJ2-7, the complete variable domain reads KAGVTQTPRYLIKTRGQQVTLSCSPISGHRSVSWYQQTPGQGLQFLFEYFSETQRNKGNFPGRFSGRQFSNSRSEMNVSTLELGDSALYLCASSQPDSSYEQYFGPGTRLTVT.

V usage is TRBV18 and J usage is TRBJ2-3; the D is unclear. The CDR3 extends over 14 amino acids. CDR1 KGHSH and CDR2 LQKENI come from the germline V gene. Between the trimmed V and J ends, which lost 3 bases and 6 bases, there was a span of 13 bases. In DNA, the CDR3 is TGTGCCAGCTCACCGACGGCTACCCCCGATACGCAGTATTTT. Translating gives CASSPTATPDTQYF.

The gene calls are TRBV20-1 and TRBJ1-1; maybe TRBD1 (5 bases). CDR3 length equals 13 residues. Germline V gene lookup returns CDR1 DFQATT and CDR2 SNEGSKA (reference sequence). V was trimmed by 4 bases and J by 0 bases, leaving 9 bases between them. The CDR3 sequence is CSAKTDMNTEAFF. The CDR3 coding sequence is TGCAGTGCTAAGACAGATATGAACACTGAAGCTTTCTTT.

The V call is TRBV6-2 or TRBV6-3, the J call TRBJ2-5, with D maybe TRBD1 (5 bases). Germline V CDR1 and CDR2: MNHEY, SVGEGT. The CDR3 loop spans 13 amino acids. The V and J ends lost 2 bases and 7 bases respectively, with 11 bases between them. Here the CDR3 DNA reads TGTGCCAGCAGTTACGGCGGTGGGGCGACCCAGTACTTC. It codes for CASSYGGGATQYF.

The chain is built from TRBV20-1 and TRBJ2-7, with D possibly being TRBD2 (6 bases). Trimming removed 0 bases from V and 5 bases from J, with 17 bases in between. CDR1 DFQATT and CDR2 SNEGSKA come from the germline V gene (reference sequence). This CDR3 is 15 amino acids long. The CDR3: CSARDAGRLANEQYF. CDR3 nucleotide sequence: TGCAGTGCTAGAGACGCGGGACGCCTTGCCAACGAGCAGTACTTC.

This clonotype was counted a single time. This chain uses TRBV4-2 with TRBJ1-3, with TRBD1 matching over 7 bases. The length of the CDR3 is 17 residues. The germline V gene encodes CDR1 LGHNA and CDR2 YNFKEQ. Trimming at V came to 5 bases and at J to 0 bases, leaving 10 bases not matched to a gene. The CDR3 sequence is CASSSQQGQSSGNTIYF. The CDR3 region has the DNA TGTGCCAGCAGCTCCCAGCAGGGACAGAGCTCTGGAAACACCATATATTTT.

J is TRBJ2-3 and V is TRBV20-1; D is perhaps TRBD2 (6 bases). The CDR3 spans 15 residues. The V end was cut by 0 bases, the J end by 3 bases, with 13 bases between. The V gene's germline CDR1 is DFQATT and CDR2 SNEGSKA (reference sequence). In DNA form, the CDR3 reads TGCAGTGCTAGAGAACGCGGGATCCGGACAGATACGCAGTATTTT. Protein product: CSARERGIRTDTQYF.

V and J are TRBV3-1 and TRBJ2-5, with 8 bases lining up with TRBD2. From germline, CDR1 is LGHDT and CDR2 YNNKEL (reference sequence). The CDR3 consists of 15 residues. J was trimmed by 2 bases and V by 1 base; bases with no gene match: 3. CDR3 sequence reads: CASSQVPGGQETQYF. The DNA of the CDR3 is TGTGCCAGCAGCCAAGTCCCGGGAGGGCAAGAGACCCAGTACTTC.

This clonotype was found once. V gene TRBV7-2 combines with J gene TRBJ2-7; 11 positions agree with TRBD2. From germline, CDR1 is SGHTA and CDR2 FQGNSA. This CDR3 comprises 14 residues. Trimming cost V 5 bases and J 5 bases; bases outside gene matches: 5. CDR3 sequence reads: CASSASGGFNEQYF. The CDR3 DNA sequence: TGTGCCAGCAGCGCTAGCGGGGGGTTCAACGAGCAGTACTTC.

This chain uses TRBV11-1 with TRBJ1-2, with D unresolved. CDR1 is SGHAT and CDR2 is FQDESV in the germline V gene (reference sequence). Trimming shortened V by 2 bases and J by 0 bases, and 10 bases separated the two germline ends. CDR3 size: 15 residues. The CDR3 is CASSLPPEANYGYTF. Here the CDR3 DNA reads TGTGCCAGCAGCTTACCCCCGGAAGCTAACTATGGCTACACCTTC.

The chain couples TRBV27 to TRBJ1-1, with TRBD1 matching over 9 bases. With V trimmed by 7 bases and J by 5 bases, 11 bases remained unmatched. The germline gives CDR1 MNHEY, CDR2 SMNVEV (reference sequence). The CDR3 contains 15 residues. In DNA form, the CDR3 reads TGTGCCAGCAACGTCGTCGGACAGGGGAAAACTGAAGCTTTCTTT. Translation: CASNVVGQGKTEAFF.

The chain recombines TRBV29-1 with TRBJ1-5; D gene ambiguous. This CDR3 is built from 15 residues. CDR1 SQVTM and CDR2 ANQGSEA come from the germline V gene. V lost 0 bases and J lost 11, with 20 bases in between. CDR3 sequence reads: CSVEEPGLSFVTQHF. The CDR3 DNA reads as TGCAGCGTTGAAGAACCCGGGCTTTCGTTTGTGACCCAGCATTTT.

This sequence joins TRBV29-1 and TRBJ2-3, with D hard to call. Germline V gene lookup returns CDR1 SQVTM and CDR2 ANQGSEA. The CDR3 has 13 residues. Trimming took off 7 bases at V and 0 bases at J, with 11 bases between the two ends. CDR3 region: CSAQGISTDTQYF. The CDR3 nucleotides are TGCAGCGCCCAAGGTATCAGCACAGATACGCAGTATTTT.